Below are 23 T cell receptor beta chains sequenced from a single sample in a study of CD8+CD57+ T cells in acquired aplastic anemia. Profiles of TCR beta VDJ and CDR3 were generated from a genomic DNA template. One entry per CDR3 protein, called by TCRdb with MiXCR from the reads. The sample shows just over 400,000 distinct CDR3 sequences, 65% to 80% of them seen only once. Sequencing was done on a sample of sorted CD4+, CD8+, or CD8+CD57+ T cells (not recorded which) from PBMCs. Receptors were obtained from a human donor in good health, serving as a control.

V and J are TRBV20-1 and TRBJ2-6; tentative D call: TRBD2 (7 bases). The germline V gene encodes CDR1 DFQATT and CDR2 SNEGSKA (reference sequence). The CDR3 has 14 amino acids. The V and J ends lost 4 bases and 4 bases respectively, with 11 bases between them. CDR3 sequence (DNA): TGCAGTGCTATCGCGGGGGCGGGGGCCAACGTCCTGACTTTC. Translated, it gives CSAIAGAGANVLTF.

This clonotype was observed a handful of times. The chain combines TRBV3-1 with TRBJ2-3, with D perhaps given as TRBD1 or TRBD2 (5 bases each). Germline assignment: CDR1 LGHDT and CDR2 YNNKEL (reference sequence). V lost 1 base to trimming and J lost 3 bases, with 17 bases between them. The CDR3 length is 17 residues. DNA of the CDR3: TGTGCCAGCAGCCAAGGTAGTTGGGGGATGGGTACAGATACGCAGTATTTT. Protein sequence: CASSQGSWGMGTDTQYF.

This clonotype has a handful of counts. CDR3 sequence reads: CASRTDPRGANVLTF. The CDR3 DNA reads as TGTGCCAGTAGGACGGACCCTCGGGGGGCCAACGTCCTGACTTTC. This chain connects TRBV19 to TRBJ2-6, with D hard to call. The CDR3 extends over 15 amino acids. Trimming left V 6 bases short and J 4 bases short, with 13 bases between. From germline, CDR1 is LNHDA and CDR2 SQIVND (reference sequence).

V and J are TRBV20-1 and TRBJ1-1, with a possible D match to TRBD1 (5 bases). Germline CDR1 reads DFQATT; CDR2 reads SNEGSKA (reference sequence). There are 11 residues in the CDR3. V lost 6 bases and J lost 13, with 18 bases in between. CDR3 nucleotide sequence: TGCAGTGCGAGGGGCGGGATGATATATTTCTTT. Translation: CSARGGMIYFF.

This clonotype was recorded once. This CDR3 reads CAIGYSLGPTYEQYF. The CDR3 DNA sequence: TGTGCCATTGGTTACTCGCTGGGACCTACCTACGAGCAGTACTTC. V is TRBV19 and J is TRBJ2-7; either TRBD1 or TRBD2 may supply D (5 bases each). The CDR3 loop spans 15 amino acids. Germline lookup yields CDR1 LNHDA and CDR2 SQIVND (reference sequence). The V end was cut by 10 bases, the J end by 2 bases, with 21 bases between. Using reference TRBV19 and TRBJ2-7 for the parts outside the CDR3, the full variable domain is DGGITQSPKYLFRKEGQNVTLSCEQNLNHDAMYWYRQDPGQGLRLIYYSQIVNDFQKGDIAEGYSVSREKKESFPLTVTSAQKNPTAFYLCAIGYSLGPTYEQYFGPGTRLTVT.

In this sample, this clonotype turned up a few times. At one end the junction does not follow the germline gene, possibly because of a read error. J is TRBJ1-1 and V is TRBV7-2; 8 bases map to TRBD1. CDR3 size: 13 residues. From germline, CDR1 is SGHTA and CDR2 FQGNSA. The CDR3 DNA sequence: TGTGCTGGTGCAGGGGGCCTGAACACCGAAGCTTTCTTT. Its protein product is CAGAGGLNTEAFF.

This clonotype was found many times. This chain connects TRBV20-1 to TRBJ1-3; TRBD1 aligns across 8 bases. The J segment lost 4 bases and the V segment lost 1 base, leaving 0 bases of the junction unmatched. CDR1 and CDR2 (germline): DFQATT, SNEGSKA (reference sequence). The CDR3 is made up of 13 amino acids. The CDR3 DNA reads as TGCAGTGCTAGAGGGGACAGGGGAAACACCATATATTTT. The encoded protein is CSARGDRGNTIYF.

The chain couples TRBV9 to TRBJ2-5; 8 nucleotides match TRBD2. Trimming took 4 bases from V and 6 from J; bases not matched to a gene: 17. The CDR3 extends over 17 amino acids. Looked up from germline, CDR1 is SGDLS and CDR2 is YYNGEE. The CDR3 sequence: CASSQSGQQRGRQTQYF. The CDR3 bases are TGTGCCAGCAGCCAAAGCGGACAGCAGCGGGGGCGTCAGACCCAGTACTTC.

This sequence joins TRBV5-1 and TRBJ2-5, with D perhaps assigned TRBD1 or TRBD2 (6 bases each). The CDR3 loop spans 13 amino acids. The germline CDR1 and CDR2 sequences are SGHRS and YFSETQ. The V gene lost 4 bases and the J gene lost 7 bases, with 14 bases spanning the gap. The CDR3 region has the DNA TGCGCCAGCAGCACGGGGGCCGGAGGGACCCAGTACTTC. Encoded protein: CASSTGAGGTQYF.

Of note for this clonotype: The CDR3 does not close with the conserved phenylalanine or tryptophan, likely indicating a read error. It is unclear where the CDR3 begins or ends on the DNA, so no DNA is shown, and the CDR3 is as TCRdb lists it. V is TRBV7-2 and J is TRBJ2-3; the D call of TRBD1 is as the table states it, not checked on the DNA. The CDR3 numbers 12 amino acids, ends counted. Germline assignment: CDR1 SGHTA and CDR2 FQGNSA. This CDR3 reads CASSLTRVGQNL.

V usage is TRBV5-4 and J usage is TRBJ2-2; no clear D. Germline V gene sequence: CDR1 SGHNT, CDR2 YYREEE (reference sequence). Trimming pared 0 bases from V and 4 bases from J, leaving 7 bases between. The CDR3 runs to 14 residues. CDR3 sequence: CASSLAEFTGELFF. DNA for the CDR3: TGTGCCAGCAGCTTGGCAGAATTCACCGGGGAGCTGTTTTTT.

V is TRBV5-4 and J is TRBJ1-5; D perhaps matches TRBD1 (5 bases). The V end lost 4 bases, the J end lost 0 bases, and 14 bases lay between the germline ends. This CDR3 is built from 16 residues. Germline assignment: CDR1 SGHNT and CDR2 YYREEE (reference sequence). The CDR3 bases are TGTGCCAGCAGCCCGAGACTTGGGACTAGCAATCAGCCCCAGCATTTT. The encoded protein is CASSPRLGTSNQPQHF.

The rearrangement joins TRBV7-3 to TRBJ1-5; 8 bases line up with TRBD1. Germline trimming cut 5 bases from V and 0 bases from J; bases unmatched to any gene: 15. The CDR3 runs 19 residues. Germline V gene data show CDR1 as SGHTA and CDR2 as FQGTGA. CDR3 DNA sequence: TGTGCCAGCAGCGGACTCTTACCAACAGGGGGGCTTAGCAATCAGCCCCAGCATTTT. It codes for CASSGLLPTGGLSNQPQHF.

V and J are TRBV7-8 and TRBJ1-1; D is unresolved. The CDR3 spans 13 residues. Trimming took 5 bases from V and 3 from J, leaving 10 bases between them. The germline gives CDR1 SGHVS, CDR2 FQNEAQ. In DNA, the CDR3 is TGTGCCAGCAGCCCGGGCGCGGACACTGAAGCTTTCTTT. Translated, it gives CASSPGADTEAFF.

In regard to this clonotype: Since the CDR3 does not end with the conserved phenylalanine or tryptophan, this likely comes from a read error. The V call is TRBV15, the J call TRBJ2-7; 9 nucleotides line up with TRBD2. CDR3 length: 17 amino acids. The V gene's germline CDR1 is LNHNV and CDR2 YYDKDF (reference sequence). J was trimmed by 2 bases and V by 5 bases; bases with no gene match: 13. The CDR3, as DNA: TGTGCCACCAGCTTGCGGCACGCGGGGGGGCCGACCTACGAGCAGTACGGC. Protein sequence: CATSLRHAGGPTYEQYG.

The chain has TRBV7-2 and TRBJ2-1, with D maybe TRBD1 (5 bases). The V end lost 4 bases, the J end lost 13 bases, and 17 bases lay between the germline ends. This CDR3 has 13 residues. CDR1 SGHTA and CDR2 FQGNSA come from the germline V gene. Here the CDR3 reads CASSSNRKETQFF. Written as DNA, the CDR3 is TGTGCCAGCAGCTCAAACAGGAAAGAGACCCAGTTCTTC.

This clonotype came up many times. The chain uses TRBV12-3 or TRBV12-4 and TRBJ2-3, with 8 bases aligning to TRBD2. With 6 bases clipped from V and 1 base from J, the junction kept 12 bases outside the gene matches. The CDR3 sequence is 17 residues long. CDR3 in amino acids: CASSPGLVIVGTDTQYF. The CDR3 nucleotides are TGTGCCAGCAGCCCGGGACTAGTGATTGTTGGCACAGATACGCAGTATTTT.

This clonotype was found many times. The genes are TRBV20-1 and TRBJ2-7; 8 positions match TRBD1. This CDR3 has 16 residues. V trimming: 4 bases; J trimming: 1 base; junction bases outside the gene matches: 12. Germline CDR1 reads DFQATT; CDR2 reads SNEGSKA (reference sequence). The CDR3 region has the DNA TGCAGTGCTAATCCAGGGGGCAGCCTAAGGTCCTACGAGCAGTACTTC. As protein: CSANPGGSLRSYEQYF.

This clonotype appeared once. This chain connects TRBV6-6 to TRBJ2-5; a possible D gene is TRBD2 (6 bases). Trimming pared 5 bases from V and 5 bases from J, leaving 9 bases between. The germline CDR1 and CDR2 sequences are MNHNY and SVGAGI (reference sequence). The CDR3 loop spans 12 amino acids. The CDR3 coding sequence is TGTGCCAGCAGTACTAGCTTTGAGACCCAGTACTTC. The encoded protein is CASSTSFETQYF.

This clonotype showed up just once. Compared with germline, one end of the junction differs, possibly owing to a read error. The V gene is TRBV7-7, the J gene TRBJ2-5, with a possible D match to TRBD1 (7 bases). This CDR3 is built from 14 residues. The germline gives CDR1 SSHAT, CDR2 FNYEAQ (reference sequence). CDR3 protein: CASSLQGGAETRYF. The CDR3 bases are TGTGCTAGCAGCTTGCAGGGGGGCGCGGAGACCCGCTACTTC.

As to this clonotype: This sequence may be a read error, since a much larger clone differs from it by one base. J is TRBJ1-6 and V is TRBV27; 7 bases are a match to TRBD1. CDR1 is MNHEY, CDR2 SMNVEV, per germline (reference sequence). The trim removed 4 bases at V and 14 bases at J, leaving 11 bases unmatched. The CDR3 extends over 14 amino acids. The CDR3 DNA sequence: TGTGCCAGCAGTTCTCAACAGGGGTCCCTTTCCCTCCACTTT. Translated, it gives CASSSQQGSLSLHF.

The chain combines TRBV7-8 with TRBJ2-7, with 9 bases that match TRBD2. V trimming: 4 bases; J trimming: 7 bases; junction bases outside the gene matches: 11. CDR1 is SGHVS, CDR2 FQNEAQ, per germline. The CDR3 has 15 amino acids. The DNA of the CDR3 is TGTGCCAGCAGCTCGGAGCGGGGGGCTCTTATAGAGCAGTACTTC. It is translated as CASSSERGALIEQYF.

This clonotype was observed at least ten times. This rearrangement joins TRBV29-1 to TRBJ1-2, with TRBD1 identical over 8 bases. J gave up 5 bases and V 4 bases, and 3 bases lay outside the gene matches. The V gene's germline CDR1 is SQVTM and CDR2 ANQGSEA. There are 12 residues in the CDR3. In DNA form, the CDR3 reads TGCAGCGTTGTACAGGGGGGGTATGGCTACACCTTC. Translated, it gives CSVVQGGYGYTF.